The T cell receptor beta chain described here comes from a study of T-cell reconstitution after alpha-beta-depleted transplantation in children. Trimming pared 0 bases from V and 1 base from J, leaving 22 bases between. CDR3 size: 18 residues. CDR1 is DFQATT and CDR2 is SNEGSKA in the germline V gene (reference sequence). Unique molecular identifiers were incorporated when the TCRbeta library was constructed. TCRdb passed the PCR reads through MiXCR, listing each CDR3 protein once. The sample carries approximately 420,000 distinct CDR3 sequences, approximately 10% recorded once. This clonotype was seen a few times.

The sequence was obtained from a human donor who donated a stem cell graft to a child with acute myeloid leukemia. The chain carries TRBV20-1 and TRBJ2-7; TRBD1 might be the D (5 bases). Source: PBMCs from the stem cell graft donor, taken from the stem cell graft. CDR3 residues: CSARDIIGAQVTSYEQYF. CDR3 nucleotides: TGCAGTGCTAGAGATATAATTGGGGCCCAGGTGACTTCCTACGAGCAGTACTTC.